The clone carrying this T cell receptor beta chain was seen at least ten times. The record originates from a study of neurological immune-mediated disorders. Time point noted: longitudinal time-point 1 (baseline). It was from 2 million PBMCs stored at -80 C that the unsorted libraries were obtained. TCRdb analysed the 5' RACE reads with MiXCR anew, one entry per CDR3 protein. The table lists tens of thousands of distinct CDR3 sequences, approximately 10% of them singletons. CDR1 LGHDT and CDR2 YNNKEL come from the germline V gene (reference sequence). V dropped 3 bases and J dropped 6; count of bases not matched to a gene: 15. This CDR3 has 17 residues.

The specimen was PBMCs. V and J are TRBV3-1 and TRBJ2-3, with 7 bases matching TRBD2. The clonotype originates from a man aged 25-40 years in good health. The CDR3 DNA reads TGTGCCAGCAGCCAGGGGTGGGCGGGAGTGATCAAGGATACGCAGTATTTT. As protein: CASSQGWAGVIKDTQYF.